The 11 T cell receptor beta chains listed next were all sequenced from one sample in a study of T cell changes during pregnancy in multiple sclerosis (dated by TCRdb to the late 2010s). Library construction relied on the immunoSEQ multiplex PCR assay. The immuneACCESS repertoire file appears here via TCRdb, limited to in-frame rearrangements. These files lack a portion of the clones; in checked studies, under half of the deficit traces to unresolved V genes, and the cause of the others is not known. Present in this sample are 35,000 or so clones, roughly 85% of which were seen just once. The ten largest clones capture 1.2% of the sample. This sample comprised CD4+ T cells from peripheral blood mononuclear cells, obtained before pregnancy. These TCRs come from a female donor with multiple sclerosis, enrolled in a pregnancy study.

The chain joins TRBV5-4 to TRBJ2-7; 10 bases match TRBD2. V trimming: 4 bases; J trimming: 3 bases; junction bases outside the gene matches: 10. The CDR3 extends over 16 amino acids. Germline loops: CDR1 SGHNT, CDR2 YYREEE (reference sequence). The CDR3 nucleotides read TGTGCCAGCAGCCGAAGATCTAGCGGGAGAAACTACGAGCAGTACTTC. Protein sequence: CASSRRSSGRNYEQYF.

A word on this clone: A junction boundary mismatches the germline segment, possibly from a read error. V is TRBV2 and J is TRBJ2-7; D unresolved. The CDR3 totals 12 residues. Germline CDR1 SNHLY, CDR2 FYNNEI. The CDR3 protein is CVSRGDSYEQYF. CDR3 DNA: TGTGTCAGCCGAGGAGACTCCTACGAGCAGTACTTC.

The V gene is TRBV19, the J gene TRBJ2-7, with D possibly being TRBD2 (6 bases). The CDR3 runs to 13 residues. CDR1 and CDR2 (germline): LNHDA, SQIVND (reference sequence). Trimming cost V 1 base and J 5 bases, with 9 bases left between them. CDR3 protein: CASSIGWRDEQYF. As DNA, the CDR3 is TGTGCCAGTAGTATAGGGTGGAGGGACGAGCAGTACTTC.

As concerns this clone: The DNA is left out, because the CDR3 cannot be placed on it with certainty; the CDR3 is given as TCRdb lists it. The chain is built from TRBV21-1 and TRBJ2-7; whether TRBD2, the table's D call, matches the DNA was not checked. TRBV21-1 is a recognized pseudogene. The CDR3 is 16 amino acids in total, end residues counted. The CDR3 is CASSKVGTGSSYEQYF.

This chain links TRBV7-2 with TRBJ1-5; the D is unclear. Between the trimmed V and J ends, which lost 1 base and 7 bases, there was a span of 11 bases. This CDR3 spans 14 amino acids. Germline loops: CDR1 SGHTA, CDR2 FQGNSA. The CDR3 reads CASSLVGVGQPQHF. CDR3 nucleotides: TGTGCCAGCAGCTTAGTCGGGGTAGGGCAGCCCCAGCATTTT.

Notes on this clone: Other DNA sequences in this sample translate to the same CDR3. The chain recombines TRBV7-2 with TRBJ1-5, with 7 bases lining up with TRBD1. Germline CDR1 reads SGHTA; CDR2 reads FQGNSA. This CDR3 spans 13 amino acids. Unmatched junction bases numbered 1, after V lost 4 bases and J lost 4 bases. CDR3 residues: CASSYRGNQPQHF. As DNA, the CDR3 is TGTGCCAGCAGCTACAGGGGAAATCAGCCCCAGCATTTT.

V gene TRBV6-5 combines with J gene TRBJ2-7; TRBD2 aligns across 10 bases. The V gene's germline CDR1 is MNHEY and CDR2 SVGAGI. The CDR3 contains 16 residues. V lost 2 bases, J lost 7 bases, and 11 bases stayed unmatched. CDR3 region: CASSYDRAGGPLEQYF. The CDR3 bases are TGTGCCAGCAGTTACGATCGAGCGGGAGGGCCCCTAGAGCAGTACTTC.

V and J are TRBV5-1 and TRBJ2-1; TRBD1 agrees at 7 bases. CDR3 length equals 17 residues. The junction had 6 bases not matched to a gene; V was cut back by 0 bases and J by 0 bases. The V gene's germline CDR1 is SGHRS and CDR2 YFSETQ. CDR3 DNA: TGCGCCAGCAGCTTGGAGGCGGCAGGGGGCTCCTACAATGAGCAGTTCTTC. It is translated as CASSLEAAGGSYNEQFF.

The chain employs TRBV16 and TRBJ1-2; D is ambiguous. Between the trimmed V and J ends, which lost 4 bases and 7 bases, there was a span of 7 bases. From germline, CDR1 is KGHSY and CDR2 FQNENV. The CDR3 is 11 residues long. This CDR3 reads CASSPDSGYTF. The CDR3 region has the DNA TGTGCCAGCAGCCCTGACTCTGGCTACACCTTC.

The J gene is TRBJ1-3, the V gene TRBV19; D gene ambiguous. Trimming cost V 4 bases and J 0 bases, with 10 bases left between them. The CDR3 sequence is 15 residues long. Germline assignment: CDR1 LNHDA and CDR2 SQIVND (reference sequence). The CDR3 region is CASSNEGSSGNTIYF. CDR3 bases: TGTGCCAGTAGTAACGAGGGAAGCTCTGGAAACACCATATATTTT. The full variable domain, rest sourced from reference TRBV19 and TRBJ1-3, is DGGITQSPKYLFRKEGQNVTLSCEQNLNHDAMYWYRQDPGQGLRLIYYSQIVNDFQKGDIAEGYSVSREKKESFPLTVTSAQKNPTAFYLCASSNEGSSGNTIYFGEGSWLTVV.

In DNA form, the CDR3 reads TGCGCCAGCAGCCGCCAACTAGCGAACCAAGAGACCCAGTACTTC. It specifies CASSRQLANQETQYF. The chain recombines TRBV4-3 with TRBJ2-5; 7 positions agree with TRBD2. CDR1 is LGHNA and CDR2 is YSLEER in the germline V gene. The CDR3 length is 15 residues. After removal of 4 bases from V and 0 bases from J, the junction contained 5 bases not matched to a gene.